This T cell receptor beta chain came from a study of tumor-infiltrating lymphocytes in primary liver carcinoma listed by TCRdb under 2017. About the study as a whole: Between late 2015 and March 2016, roughly five patients in China with histopathologically diagnosed primary liver carcinoma had surgical resection. The five patients, three men and two women aged 30 to 69 years, had hepatocellular carcinoma (four) or combined HCC and intrahepatic cholangiocarcinoma (one). The five patients had tumors staged T1-T3 N0M0, with maximum diameters ranging from about 4 to 11 cm. Roughly 3.65 to 7.13 million productive TCRbeta reads were obtained per sample, and no significant difference in read depth was found between tissue types. TCRbeta repertoire sequencing, expression microarrays and whole-exome sequencing were combined in the study across five regions of each liver tumor, with adjacent normal tissue and blood also included. TCRbeta repertoire sequencing covered roughly 35 specimens from 5 patients: 25 tumor regions, 5 adjacent noncancerous liver tissues and 5 peripheral blood samples. Repertoires from technical replicates were highly reproducible, with mean shared-clone rates around 0.89 and correlation coefficients above 0.98. The investigation overall reported the following: Since the samples were bulk and unsorted, there was no way to compare CD4+ and CD8+ T cell repertoires. A significantly larger repertoire fraction was made up by the top 250 clones in tumors than in blood (p = 0.039). Because sequencing covered only the TCR beta chain and unpaired alpha chains were not captured, true repertoire diversity is likely underestimated. The study included only 4 to 6 patients, and the authors note findings should be validated in a larger study. Repertoire overlap was found to be higher between tumor regions (mean around 35%) than between tumor-adjacent (roughly 17%) or tumor-blood (around 15%) pairs, consistent with antigen-driven expansion.

RNA from unsorted whole blood was extracted with TRIzol reagent, and germline DNA was obtained with the DNeasy Blood & Tissue kit. Chronic HBV infection was present in the patients, and the patients were treatment-naive at sampling. Around 4 milliliters of peripheral blood were collected into K2EDTA tubes before surgery. V and J are truncated by 6 bases and 8 bases respectively, leaving an intervening sequence of 10 bases. Via the germline V gene, CDR1 is MGHDK and CDR2 SYGVNS. The CDR3 measures 11 amino acids from cysteine to phenylalanine. Only CDR3 DNA is held: 33 bases, read in frame from base 1. For this clonotype: Its antigen specificity is not known. No base qualities exist here, and no much larger clone lies one base off it.

A constant-region primer and ProtoScript II reverse transcriptase were used to reverse-transcribe TCRbeta-specific cDNA from roughly 0.55 ug total RNA. The TCRbeta libraries were prepared through three rounds of nested multiplex PCR following a slightly modified ARM-PCR procedure. Multiplex TRBV1-TRBV30 forward primers and a Cbeta reverse primer were used in the first two PCR rounds, each of which was run for approximately 9 cycles. Sample barcodes and Illumina adapters were added in a final 25-cycle PCR with Deep VentR polymerase. Before sequencing, amplicons of 200-500 bp were purified from gel using a QIAquick gel extraction kit. An Illumina HiSeq 2500 was used to sequence the TCRbeta amplicons with 250-bp paired-end reads. Per the original workflow: To recover full CDR3 sequences, reads were quality-trimmed using Trimmomatic v0.33 and paired reads were then merged using FLASH v1.2.11. V, D and J germline segments were assigned to the rearranged TCRbeta sequences by MiGEC v1.2.1b. Clonotype statistics and Shannon-Wiener diversity indices were calculated with VDJtools v1.0.0. To reduce sampling bias, subsequent analyses other than the diversity analysis used only the 250 most abundant clonotypes in each sample. Using fastp at Q25 and MiXCR, TCRdb reprocessed the public reads and kept productive beta chains. Entries that share a CDR3 protein sequence are merged under the most common genes and DNA. TCRdb, not the original authors, processed these V and J calls. The sample table lists hundreds of thousands of distinct CDR3 sequences, approximately 58% of them with a count of one. Of the sample, approximately 15% falls within the top ten clones.

The TCR comes from a woman between 25 and 40 years old with primary liver carcinoma and hepatitis B virus infection. The sample consisted of peripheral blood. This receptor chain uses TRBV25-1 and TRBJ1-1; the D gene is perhaps TRBD1, on 6 matching bases. The nucleotide sequence is TGTGCCAGCAGAGGGACAACCGAAGCTTTCTTT. It codes for CASRGTTEAFF.